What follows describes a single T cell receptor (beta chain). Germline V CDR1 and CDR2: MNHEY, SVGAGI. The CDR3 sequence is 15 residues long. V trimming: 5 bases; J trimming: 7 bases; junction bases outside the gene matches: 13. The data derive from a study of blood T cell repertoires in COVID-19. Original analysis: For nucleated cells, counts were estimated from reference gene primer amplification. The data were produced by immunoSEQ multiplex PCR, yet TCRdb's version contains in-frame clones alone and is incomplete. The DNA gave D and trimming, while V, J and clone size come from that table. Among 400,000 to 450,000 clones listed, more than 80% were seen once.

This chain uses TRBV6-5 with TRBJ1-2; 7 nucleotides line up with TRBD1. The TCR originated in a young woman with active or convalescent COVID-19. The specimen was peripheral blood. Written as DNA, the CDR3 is TGTGCCAGCAGTCACCCTTTGGACAGGCCCGTTGGCTACACCTTC. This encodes CASSHPLDRPVGYTF.